Listed below are T cell receptor beta chains from one sample, sequenced in a study of T cell repertoires in cytomegalovirus infection. From the reads, TCRdb called clonotypes with MiXCR, one entry per CDR3 protein. This table has some 500,000 distinct CDR3 sequences, more than 30% appearing once. Their specific antigens are unknown. The input for sequencing was cultured PBMCs, taken from culture after CMV antigen stimulation. The receptors originated from a human donor in good health (CMV status not recorded). Some clones in this sample may be carry-over from other donors' samples. Both conserved end residues are part of each CDR3. Fields, in order: V gene, J gene, clone size, D gene, CDR3 length, CDR3 protein, CDR3 DNA. The D gene is left open where the match is weak. Clone size is not always given. Where it is, it says once, few, many or a class for expanded clones.

>TRBV7-3|TRBJ2-7|once|NA|11
CASSAQAEQYF
TGTGCCAGCAGCGCCCAGGCCGAGCAGTACTTC
>TRBV10-2|TRBJ1-5|NA|TRBD1|14
CASTHDRDNQPQHF
TGCGCCAGCACACATGACAGGGATAATCAGCCCCAGCATTTT
>TRBV7-9|TRBJ2-1|NA|NA|15
CASSVEGVAYNEQFF
TGTGCCAGCAGCGTGGAGGGGGTGGCCTACAATGAGCAGTTCTTC
>TRBV12-3/TRBV12-4|TRBJ1-6|NA|TRBD1|14
CASSFGAQGAPLHF
TGTGCCAGCAGTTTCGGAGCACAGGGGGCACCCCTCCACTTT
>TRBV6-2/TRBV6-3|TRBJ2-1|NA|TRBD1|16
CASSYSGQGAWNEQFF
TGTGCCAGCAGTTACTCGGGACAGGGGGCGTGGAATGAGCAGTTCTTC
>TRBV6-5|TRBJ1-3|few|NA|16
CASSYSGDGSGNTIYF
TGTGCCAGCAGTTACTCGGGGGACGGCTCTGGAAACACCATATATTTT
>TRBV7-9|TRBJ2-3|NA|TRBD2|20
CASSLLAGASGTDTQYCYHF
TGTGCCAGCAGCTTGCTAGCGGGGGCTTCTGGGACAGATACGCAGTACTGTTACCATTTT
>TRBV11-2|TRBJ1-3|many|TRBD1|18
CASSQGGTFSHSGNTIYF
TGTGCCAGCAGCCAAGGGGGCACATTTAGTCACTCTGGAAACACCATATATTTT
>TRBV6-2/TRBV6-3|TRBJ2-7|NA|NA|15
CASSSLIGADYEQYF
TGTGCCAGCAGTAGCCTGATCGGGGCAGACTACGAGCAGTACTTC
>TRBV7-2|TRBJ1-1|many|NA|13
CASSSPGVVGAFF
TGTGCCAGCAGCTCCCCAGGGGTAGTTGGAGCTTTCTTT
>TRBV12-3/TRBV12-4|TRBJ2-3|NA|NA|15
CASSLVGQVHDTQYF
TGTGCCAGCAGCTTGGTCGGGCAGGTTCACGATACGCAGTATTTT
>TRBV11-2|TRBJ2-1|NA|NA|16
CASSPPRLPGYNEQFF
TGTGCCAGCAGCCCCCCTCGCCTCCCGGGGTACAATGAGCAGTTCTTC
>TRBV27|TRBJ2-2|NA|TRBD2|15
CASSLKGRAAGELFF
TGTGCCAGCAGTTTAAAGGGGAGGGCCGCCGGGGAGCTGTTTTTT
>TRBV28|TRBJ2-7|NA|TRBD2|15
CASSLFASGRYEQYF
TGTGCCAGCAGTTTATTTGCTAGCGGGAGGTACGAGCAGTACTTC
>TRBV12-3/TRBV12-4|TRBJ1-1|few|TRBD1|13
CASAIQGDTEAFF
TGTGCCAGCGCGATACAGGGGGACACTGAAGCTTTCTTT
>TRBV12-3/TRBV12-4|TRBJ2-1|few|TRBD2|13
CASGSGTSNEQFF
TGTGCCAGCGGGTCCGGGACTAGTAATGAGCAGTTCTTC
>TRBV28|TRBJ2-1|once|TRBD2|14
CASSSQGSGLKQFF
TGTGCCAGCAGTTCTCAGGGTAGCGGGCTAAAGCAGTTCTTC
>TRBV27|TRBJ2-7|NA|NA|13
CASSLSQTYEQYF
TGTGCCAGCAGTTTATCCCAAACCTACGAGCAGTACTTC
>TRBV7-2|TRBJ1-1|many|TRBD1|15
CASSLRQGGDTEAFF
TGTGCCAGCAGCTTAAGACAGGGGGGTGACACTGAAGCTTTCTTT
>TRBV27|TRBJ2-1|NA|NA|16
CASSLRRESSYNEQFF
TGTGCCAGCAGTTTAAGACGGGAGAGCTCCTACAATGAGCAGTTCTTC
>TRBV15|TRBJ1-5|NA|NA|14
CATSREVNNQPQHF
TGTGCCACCAGCAGAGAGGTTAATAATCAGCCCCAGCATTTT
>TRBV6-6|TRBJ2-7|few|NA|14
CASSYITGSYEQYF
TGTGCCAGCAGTTACATAACAGGGAGCTACGAGCAGTACTTC
>TRBV19|TRBJ1-5|many|TRBD1|16
CASSAPGQGAGQPQHF
TGTGCCAGTAGTGCACCGGGACAGGGGGCCGGGCAGCCCCAGCATTTT
>TRBV7-2|TRBJ2-5|many|NA|14
CASSLTGSRETQYF
TGTGCCAGCAGCTTAACCGGGAGCAGGGAGACCCAGTACTTC
>TRBV12-3/TRBV12-4|TRBJ2-3|NA|NA|14
CASSRDTSTDTQYF
TGTGCCAGCAGTCGGGACACCAGCACAGATACGCAGTATTTT
>TRBV27|TRBJ1-5|NA|NA|14
CASSFRHSNQPQHF
TGTGCCAGCAGTTTCCGGCATAGCAATCAGCCCCAGCATTTT
>TRBV7-9|TRBJ2-5|few|NA|11
CASSPDRIQYF
TGTGCCAGCAGCCCCGACAGAATCCAGTACTTC
>TRBV7-8|TRBJ1-1|many|TRBD1|14
CASRLQGTNTEAFF
TGTGCCAGCAGATTACAGGGGACGAACACTGAAGCTTTCTTT
>TRBV5-5|TRBJ2-7|NA|NA|12
CASSPTTYEQYF
TGTGCCAGCAGCCCGACAACCTACGAGCAGTACTTC
>TRBV9|TRBJ1-1|many|NA|15
CASSVGQGLKGEAFF
TGTGCCAGCAGCGTCGGTCAGGGACTGAAGGGTGAAGCTTTCTTT
>TRBV14|TRBJ2-3|NA|NA|20
CASSQDLGIYLLRSTDTQYF
TGTGCCAGCAGCCAAGATCTCGGGATATACCTCCTCCGTAGCACAGATACGCAGTATTTT
>TRBV6-5|TRBJ2-5|NA|NA|12
CASRGPAETQYF
TGTGCCAGCAGAGGGCCCGCAGAGACCCAGTACTTC
>TRBV4-3|TRBJ1-1|NA|TRBD1|15
CASSPVDRESTEAFF
TGCGCCAGCAGCCCAGTGGACAGGGAGAGCACTGAAGCTTTCTTT
>TRBV5-1|TRBJ2-3|many|TRBD2|14
CASSLWLAADTQYF
TGCGCCAGCAGCTTGTGGCTAGCGGCAGATACGCAGTATTTT
>TRBV29-1|TRBJ2-3|NA|TRBD2|13
CSVTPGLADTQYF
TGCAGCGTTACACCGGGACTAGCAGATACGCAGTATTTT
>TRBV11-2|TRBJ1-1|few|NA|16
CASSSLLGTMNTEAFF
TGTGCCAGCAGCTCCCTCCTGGGGACCATGAACACTGAAGCTTTCTTT
>TRBV19|TRBJ2-1|NA|TRBD2|15
CASSIGGSPYNEQFF
TGTGCCAGTAGTATCGGCGGGAGTCCCTACAATGAGCAGTTCTTC
>TRBV20-1|TRBJ2-7|NA|NA|14
CSATPIAEPYEQYF
TGCAGTGCAACGCCAATAGCGGAGCCCTACGAGCAGTACTTC
>TRBV24-1|TRBJ1-2|few|NA|14
CATSAPDRSYGYTF
TGTGCCACCAGTGCCCCGGACAGAAGTTATGGCTACACCTTC
>TRBV11-2|TRBJ1-5|many|TRBD1|14
CASSNQGGNQPQHF
TGTGCCAGCAGCAATCAGGGGGGGAATCAGCCCCAGCATTTT
>TRBV12-3/TRBV12-4|TRBJ1-2|few|NA|15
CASRRPGVLDYGYTF
TGTGCCAGCAGACGTCCCGGGGTTCTAGACTATGGCTACACCTTC
>TRBV2|TRBJ1-2|many|NA|13
CASSAQSPYGYTF
TGTGCCAGCAGTGCCCAGTCGCCCTATGGCTACACCTTC
>TRBV7-9|TRBJ1-2|few|NA|14
CASSSIDDPYGYTF
TGTGCCAGCAGCTCCATCGATGATCCCTATGGCTACACCTTC
>TRBV6-2/TRBV6-3|TRBJ2-2|few|NA|13
CASFRFNTGELFF
TGTGCCAGCTTTCGGTTTAACACCGGGGAGCTGTTTTTT
>TRBV6-2/TRBV6-3|TRBJ2-3|NA|NA|15
CAGKVGGSGTDTQYF
TGTGCCGGCAAAGTCGGTGGATCTGGCACAGATACGCAGTATTTT
>TRBV7-2|TRBJ2-6|NA|NA|16
CASSSWSDSGANVLTF
TGTGCCAGCAGCTCCTGGTCCGATTCTGGGGCCAACGTCCTGACTTTC
>TRBV6-5|TRBJ2-1|few|TRBD2|18
CASSPKVAGLIRDNEQFF
TGTGCCAGCAGCCCAAAGGTAGCGGGCCTCATCAGGGACAATGAGCAGTTCTTC
>TRBV7-2|TRBJ2-2|NA|TRBD2|16
CASSLLPGGNTGELFF
TGTGCCAGCTCCCTTTTGCCGGGAGGAAACACCGGGGAGCTGTTTTTT
>TRBV29-1|TRBJ2-5|NA|TRBD1|14
CSVGGGQGTKTQYF
TGCAGCGTTGGCGGAGGACAGGGAACGAAGACCCAGTACTTC
>TRBV12-3/TRBV12-4|TRBJ1-1|few|TRBD1|16
CASSHGQGAPNTEAFF
TGTGCCAGCAGCCACGGCCAGGGGGCTCCGAACACTGAAGCTTTCTTT
>TRBV20-1|TRBJ2-1|few|TRBD1|16
CSARKQGARLGDEQFF
TGCAGTGCTAGAAAACAGGGGGCGCGTCTAGGGGATGAGCAGTTCTTC